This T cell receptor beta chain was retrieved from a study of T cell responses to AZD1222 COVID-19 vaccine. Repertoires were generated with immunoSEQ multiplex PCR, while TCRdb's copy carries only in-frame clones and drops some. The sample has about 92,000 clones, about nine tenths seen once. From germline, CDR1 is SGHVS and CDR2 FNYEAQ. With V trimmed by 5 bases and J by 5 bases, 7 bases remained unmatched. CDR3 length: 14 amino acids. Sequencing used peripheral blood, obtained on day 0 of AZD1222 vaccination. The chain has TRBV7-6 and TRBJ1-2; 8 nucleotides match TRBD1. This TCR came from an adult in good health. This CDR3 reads CASSRGQGGYGYTF. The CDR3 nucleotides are TGTGCCAGCAGCCGCGGACAGGGTGGATATGGCTACACCTTC. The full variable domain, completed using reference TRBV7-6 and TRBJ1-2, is GAGVSQSPRYKVTKRGQDVALRCDPISGHVSLYWYRQALGQGPEFLTYFNYEAQQDKSGLPNDRFSAERPEGSISTLTIQRTEQRDSAMYRCASSRGQGGYGYTFGSGTRLTVV.